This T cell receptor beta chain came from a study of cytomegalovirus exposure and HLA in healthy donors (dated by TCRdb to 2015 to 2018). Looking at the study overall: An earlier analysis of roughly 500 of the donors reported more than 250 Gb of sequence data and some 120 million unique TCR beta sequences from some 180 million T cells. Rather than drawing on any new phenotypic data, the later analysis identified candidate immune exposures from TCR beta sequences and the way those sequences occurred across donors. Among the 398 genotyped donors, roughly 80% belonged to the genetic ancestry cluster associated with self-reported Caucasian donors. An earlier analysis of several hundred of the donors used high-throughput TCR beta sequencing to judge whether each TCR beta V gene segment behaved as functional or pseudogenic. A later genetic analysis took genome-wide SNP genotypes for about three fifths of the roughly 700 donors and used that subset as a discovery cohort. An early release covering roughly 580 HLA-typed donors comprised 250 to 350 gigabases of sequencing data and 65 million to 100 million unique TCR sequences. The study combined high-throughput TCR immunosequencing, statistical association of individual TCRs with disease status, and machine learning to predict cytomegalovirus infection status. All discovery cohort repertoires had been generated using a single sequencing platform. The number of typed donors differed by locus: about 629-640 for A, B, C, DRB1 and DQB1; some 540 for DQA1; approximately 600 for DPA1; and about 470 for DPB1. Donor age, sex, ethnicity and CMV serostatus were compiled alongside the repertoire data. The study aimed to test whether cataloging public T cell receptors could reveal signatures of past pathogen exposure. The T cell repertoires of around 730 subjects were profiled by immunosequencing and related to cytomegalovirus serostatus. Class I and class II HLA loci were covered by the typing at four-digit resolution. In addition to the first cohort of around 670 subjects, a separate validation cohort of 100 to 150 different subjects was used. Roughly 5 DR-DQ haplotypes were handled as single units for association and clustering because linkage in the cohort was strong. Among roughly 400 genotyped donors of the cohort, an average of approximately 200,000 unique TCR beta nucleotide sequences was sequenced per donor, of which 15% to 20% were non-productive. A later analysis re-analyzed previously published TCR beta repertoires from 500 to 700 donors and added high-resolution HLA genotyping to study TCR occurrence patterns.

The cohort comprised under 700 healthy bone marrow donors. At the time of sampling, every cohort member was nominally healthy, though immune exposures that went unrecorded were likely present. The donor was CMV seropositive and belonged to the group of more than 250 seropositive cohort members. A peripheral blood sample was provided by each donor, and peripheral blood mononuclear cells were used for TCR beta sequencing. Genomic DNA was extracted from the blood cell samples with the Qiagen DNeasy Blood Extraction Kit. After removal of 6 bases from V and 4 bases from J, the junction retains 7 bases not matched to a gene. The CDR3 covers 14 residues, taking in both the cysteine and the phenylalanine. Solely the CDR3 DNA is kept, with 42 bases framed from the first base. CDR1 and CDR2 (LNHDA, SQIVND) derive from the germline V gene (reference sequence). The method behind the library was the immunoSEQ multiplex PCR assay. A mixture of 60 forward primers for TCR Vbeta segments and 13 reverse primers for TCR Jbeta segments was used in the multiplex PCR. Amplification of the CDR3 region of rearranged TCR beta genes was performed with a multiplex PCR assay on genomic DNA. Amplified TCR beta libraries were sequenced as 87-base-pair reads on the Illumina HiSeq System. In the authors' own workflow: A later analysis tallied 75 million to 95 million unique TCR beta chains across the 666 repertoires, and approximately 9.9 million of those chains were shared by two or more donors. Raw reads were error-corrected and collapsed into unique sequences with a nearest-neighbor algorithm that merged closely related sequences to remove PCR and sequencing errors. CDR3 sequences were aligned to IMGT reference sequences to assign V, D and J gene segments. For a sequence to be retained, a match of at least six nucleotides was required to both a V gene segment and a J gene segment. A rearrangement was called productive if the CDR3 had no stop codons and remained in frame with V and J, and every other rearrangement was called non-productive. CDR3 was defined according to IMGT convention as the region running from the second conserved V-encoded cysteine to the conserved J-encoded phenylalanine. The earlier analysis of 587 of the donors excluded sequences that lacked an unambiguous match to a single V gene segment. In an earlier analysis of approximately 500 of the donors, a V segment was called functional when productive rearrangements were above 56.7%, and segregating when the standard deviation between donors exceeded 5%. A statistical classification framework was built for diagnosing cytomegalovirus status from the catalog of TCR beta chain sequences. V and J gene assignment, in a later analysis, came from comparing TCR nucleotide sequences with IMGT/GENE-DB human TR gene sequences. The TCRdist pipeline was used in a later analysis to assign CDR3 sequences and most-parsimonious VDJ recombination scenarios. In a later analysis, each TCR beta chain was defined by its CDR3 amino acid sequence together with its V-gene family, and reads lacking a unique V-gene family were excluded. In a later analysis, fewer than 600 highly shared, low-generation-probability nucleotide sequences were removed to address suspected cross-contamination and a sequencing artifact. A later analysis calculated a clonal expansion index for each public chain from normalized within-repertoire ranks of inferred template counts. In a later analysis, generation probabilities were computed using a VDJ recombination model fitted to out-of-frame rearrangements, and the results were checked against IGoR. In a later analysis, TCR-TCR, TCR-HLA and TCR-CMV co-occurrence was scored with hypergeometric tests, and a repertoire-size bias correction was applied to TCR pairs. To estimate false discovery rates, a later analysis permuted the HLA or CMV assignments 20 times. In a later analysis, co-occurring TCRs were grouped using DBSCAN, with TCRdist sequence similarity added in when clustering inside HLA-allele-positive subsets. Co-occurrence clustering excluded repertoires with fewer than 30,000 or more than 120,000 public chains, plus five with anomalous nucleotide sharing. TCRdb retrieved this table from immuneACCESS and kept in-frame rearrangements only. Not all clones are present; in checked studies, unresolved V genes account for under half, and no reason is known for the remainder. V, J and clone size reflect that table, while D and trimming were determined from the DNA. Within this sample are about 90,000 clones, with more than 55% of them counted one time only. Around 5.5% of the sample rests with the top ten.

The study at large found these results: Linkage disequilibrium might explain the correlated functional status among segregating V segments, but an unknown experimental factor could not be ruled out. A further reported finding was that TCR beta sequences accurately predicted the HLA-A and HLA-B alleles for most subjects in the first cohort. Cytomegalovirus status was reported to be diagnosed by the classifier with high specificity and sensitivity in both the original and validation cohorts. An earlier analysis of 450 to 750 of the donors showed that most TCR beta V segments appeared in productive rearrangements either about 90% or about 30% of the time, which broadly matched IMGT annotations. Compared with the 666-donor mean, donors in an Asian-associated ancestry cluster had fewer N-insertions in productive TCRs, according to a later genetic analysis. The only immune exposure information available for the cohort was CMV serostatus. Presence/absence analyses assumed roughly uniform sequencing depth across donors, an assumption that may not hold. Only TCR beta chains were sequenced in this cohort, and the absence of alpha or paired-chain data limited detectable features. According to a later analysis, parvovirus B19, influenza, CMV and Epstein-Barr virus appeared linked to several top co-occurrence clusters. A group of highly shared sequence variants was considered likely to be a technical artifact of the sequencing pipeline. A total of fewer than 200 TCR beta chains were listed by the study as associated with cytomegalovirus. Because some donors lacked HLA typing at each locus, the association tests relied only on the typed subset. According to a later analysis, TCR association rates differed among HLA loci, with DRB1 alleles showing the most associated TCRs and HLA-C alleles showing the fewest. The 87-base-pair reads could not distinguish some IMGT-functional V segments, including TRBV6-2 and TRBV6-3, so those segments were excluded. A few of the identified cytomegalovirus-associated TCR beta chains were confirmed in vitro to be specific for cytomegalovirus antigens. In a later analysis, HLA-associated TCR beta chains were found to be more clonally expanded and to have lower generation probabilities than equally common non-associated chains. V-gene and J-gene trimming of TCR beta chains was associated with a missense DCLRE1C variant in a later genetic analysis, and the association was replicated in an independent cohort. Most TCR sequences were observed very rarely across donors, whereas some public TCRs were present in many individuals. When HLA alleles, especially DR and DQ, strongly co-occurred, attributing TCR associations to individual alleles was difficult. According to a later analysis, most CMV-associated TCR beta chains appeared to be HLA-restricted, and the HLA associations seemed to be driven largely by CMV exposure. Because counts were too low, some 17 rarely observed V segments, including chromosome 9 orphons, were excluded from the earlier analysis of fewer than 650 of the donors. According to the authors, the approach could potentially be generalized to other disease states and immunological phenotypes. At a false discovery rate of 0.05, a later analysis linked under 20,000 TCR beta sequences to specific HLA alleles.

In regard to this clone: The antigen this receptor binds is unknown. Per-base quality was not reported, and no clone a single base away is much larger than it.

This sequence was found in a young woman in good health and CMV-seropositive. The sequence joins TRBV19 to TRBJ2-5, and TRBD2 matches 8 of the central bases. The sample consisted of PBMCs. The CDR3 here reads CASRSGRGGETQYF. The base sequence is TGTGCCAGTAGGTCGGGTCGGGGGGGAGAGACCCAGTACTTC.